This TCR beta chain stems from a study of T cells in Graves' hyperthyroidism and ophthalmopathy. For the study at large: Peripheral blood collection took place at initial diagnosis, before any treatment. Study-level points and caveats: Ophthalmopathy cases were set apart from stable hyperthyroidism by a 13 V-J model.

TCR beta CDR3 regions were amplified from RNA transcripts. In the first-round RT-PCR of the TCR CDR3, the HTBI primer set was used. TCRdb redid the calling of the multiplex PCR reads with MiXCR, one entry per CDR3 protein. Here the sample spans around 400,000 distinct CDR3 sequences, around a quarter being singletons. This clonotype was seen only a few times. What it binds is not known. On the basis of clinical symptoms, serum thyroxine and TRAb, thyroid ultrasound and orbital computed tomography, diagnoses were made. The CDR3 totals 15 residues. Germline-derived CDR1 and CDR2 are DFQATT and SNEGSKA (reference sequence). Between the trimmed V and J ends, which lost 4 bases and 6 bases, there was a span of 19 bases.

What was sequenced was blood. This chain uses TRBV20-1 with TRBJ2-1, with a possible D match to TRBD2 (6 bases). The sequence was collected from a man aged 50 to 60 with Graves' hyperthyroidism. The CDR3 nucleotides read TGCAGTGCTACCCCCGGGGACGGGGACTTCAATGAGCAGTTCTTC. Protein sequence: CSATPGDGDFNEQFF.